The T cell receptor beta chain described here comes from a study of cytomegalovirus exposure and HLA in healthy donors. Overall study context: Of approximately 400 genotyped donors, roughly 80% clustered with self-reported Caucasian donors.

The PCR used 60 Vbeta and 13 Jbeta primers. The assay was immunoSEQ multiplex PCR, and TCRdb's table has in-frame clones only and misses some. Of some 91,000 clones listed, about 77% are singletons. Whole-study findings and limits: TCR beta V- and J-gene trimming, according to a later analysis, was linked to a missense DCLRE1C variant. In vitro experiments confirmed that a few CMV-associated chains were specific for CMV antigens.

Donors had nominal health at sampling but likely had unrecorded immune exposures. For this clone: Its target is not known.

The sample was PBMCs. The receptor comes from a middle-aged man in good health and CMV-seronegative.

In DNA form, the CDR3 reads TGCGCCAGCAGCTTGGGGGGGACTATCCTGGTTGGGGACTACGAGCAGTACTTC. Encoded protein: CASSLGGTILVGDYEQYF. This sequence joins TRBV5-1 and TRBJ2-7; the match to TRBD2 covers 7 bases. Germline V gene lookup returns CDR1 SGHRS and CDR2 YFSETQ. The CDR3 covers 18 residues. V lost 0 bases, J lost 3 bases, and 15 bases stayed unmatched.